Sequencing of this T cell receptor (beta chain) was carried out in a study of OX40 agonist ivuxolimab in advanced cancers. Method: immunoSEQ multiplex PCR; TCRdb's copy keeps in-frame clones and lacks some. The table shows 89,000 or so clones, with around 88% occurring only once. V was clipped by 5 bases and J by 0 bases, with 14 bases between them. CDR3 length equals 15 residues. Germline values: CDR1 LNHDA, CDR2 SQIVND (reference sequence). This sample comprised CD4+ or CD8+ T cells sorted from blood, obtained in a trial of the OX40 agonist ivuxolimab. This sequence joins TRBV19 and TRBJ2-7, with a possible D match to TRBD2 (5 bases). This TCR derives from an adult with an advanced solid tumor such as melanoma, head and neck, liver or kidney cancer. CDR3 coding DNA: TGTGCCAGTAGTCTTAACCCGGGAAGCTCCTACGAGCAGTACTTC. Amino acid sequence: CASSLNPGSSYEQYF.